This T cell receptor beta chain was sequenced in a study of blood T cell repertoires in COVID-19. About the study: The study drew acute and convalescent COVID-19 samples from the United States, Italy and Spain. The analysed material was cDNA or gDNA that came from T cells, B-cell-depleted T cells, or PBMCs.

The V and J ends lost 4 bases and 7 bases respectively, with 16 bases between them. Per germline, CDR1 SGHVS and CDR2 FNYEAQ. The CDR3 covers 14 residues. Per the original methods: Nucleated cell counts were estimated from reference gene primer amplification. Sequenced by immunoSEQ multiplex PCR; TCRdb stores in-frame clones only, minus some. That table furnishes V, J and clone size, whereas the DNA furnished D and trimming. The table records under 300,000 clones, about 88% of them present only once. The sequence came from a man in his late teens or twenties with active or convalescent COVID-19. Sequencing was performed on peripheral blood. The chain couples TRBV7-6 to TRBJ2-5; D gene unclear. The CDR3 spells CASSSWPQSGTQYF. The CDR3 bases are TGTGCCAGCAGCTCTTGGCCCCAATCGGGGACCCAGTACTTC. The variable domain in full, completed from reference TRBV7-6 and TRBJ2-5, reads GAGVSQSPRYKVTKRGQDVALRCDPISGHVSLYWYRQALGQGPEFLTYFNYEAQQDKSGLPNDRFSAERPEGSISTLTIQRTEQRDSAMYRCASSSWPQSGTQYFGPGTRLLVL.